This T cell receptor (beta chain) derives from a study of CD8 T cells in Susac syndrome. An input of roughly 0.45 to 1 ug of RNA was subjected to reverse transcription using random hexamers. TCRdb processed the immunoSEQ multiplex PCR reads anew with MiXCR; each CDR3 protein has one entry. Of 56,000 or so distinct CDR3 sequences listed, over 90% are singletons. Sequencing used CD8+ T cells from PBMCs. The clonotype originates from a human donor with Susac syndrome.

CDR3 nucleotides: TGCAGTGCTAGAGGGGACTCCAATGAGCAGTTCTTC. Translation: CSARGDSNEQFF. This chain connects TRBV20-1 to TRBJ2-1; a possible D gene is TRBD2 (6 bases). CDR1 and CDR2 (germline): DFQATT, SNEGSKA (reference sequence). With 1 base removed from V and 6 bases from J, the gap between germline ends came to 7 bases. The CDR3 contains 12 residues.